This T cell receptor (beta chain) was captured in a study of blood T cell repertoires in COVID-19. As processed by the authors: Estimates of nucleated cell counts were drawn from the amplification of reference gene primers. TCRdb's copy holds only in-frame clones and misses some; the assay was immunoSEQ multiplex PCR. The V and J calls and clone size were taken over from that table, and D and trimming were inferred from the DNA. In the table there are 150,000 or so clones, over 80% of which are singletons. Seattle patients were enrolled while actively infected and followed longitudinally. The CDR3 sequence is 15 residues long. Germline V lookup: CDR1 SGHKS, CDR2 YYEKEE (reference sequence). The trim removed 4 bases at V and 7 bases at J, leaving 10 bases unmatched.

This sequence joins TRBV5-5 and TRBJ1-2; 10 bases match TRBD1. This TCR came from a young man with COVID-19, enrolled during active disease. Sequencing was carried out using peripheral blood. The CDR3 loop is CASSPSGTGVSGYTF. CDR3 bases: TGTGCCAGCAGCCCGTCCGGGACAGGGGTTTCTGGCTACACCTTC.